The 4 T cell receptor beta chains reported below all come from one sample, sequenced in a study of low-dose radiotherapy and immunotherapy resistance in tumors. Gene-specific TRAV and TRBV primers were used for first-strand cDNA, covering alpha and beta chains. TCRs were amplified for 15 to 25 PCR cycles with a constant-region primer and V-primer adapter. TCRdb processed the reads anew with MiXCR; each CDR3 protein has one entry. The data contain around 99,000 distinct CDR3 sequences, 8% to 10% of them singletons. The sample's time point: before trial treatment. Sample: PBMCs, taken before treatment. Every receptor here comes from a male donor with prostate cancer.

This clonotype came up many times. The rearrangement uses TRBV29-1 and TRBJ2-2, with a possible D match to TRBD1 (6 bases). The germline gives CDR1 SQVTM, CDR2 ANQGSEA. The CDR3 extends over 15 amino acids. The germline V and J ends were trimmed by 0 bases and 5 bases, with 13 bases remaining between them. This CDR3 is CSVEDRGAVTGELFF. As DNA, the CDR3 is TGCAGCGTTGAAGACAGGGGAGCTGTGACCGGGGAGCTGTTTTTT.

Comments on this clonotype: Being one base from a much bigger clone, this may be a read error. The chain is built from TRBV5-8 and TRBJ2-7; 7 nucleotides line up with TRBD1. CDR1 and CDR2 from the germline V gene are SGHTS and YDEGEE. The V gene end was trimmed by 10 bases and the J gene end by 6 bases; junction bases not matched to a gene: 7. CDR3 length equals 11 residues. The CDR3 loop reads CACNAGGEQYF. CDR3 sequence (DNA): TGTGCCTGCAATGCAGGGGGCGAGCAGTACTTC.

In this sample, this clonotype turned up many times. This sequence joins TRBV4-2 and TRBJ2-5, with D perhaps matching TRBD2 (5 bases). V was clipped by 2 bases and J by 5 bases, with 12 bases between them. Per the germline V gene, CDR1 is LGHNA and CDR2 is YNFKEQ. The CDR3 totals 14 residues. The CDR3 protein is CASSQRGGSETQYF. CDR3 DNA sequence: TGTGCCAGCAGCCAACGAGGTGGGAGTGAGACCCAGTACTTC.

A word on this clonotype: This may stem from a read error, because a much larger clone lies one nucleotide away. As DNA, the CDR3 is TGCAGTGCTAGTTCTCCAGGGAGCTACGAGCAGTGCTTC. It yields the protein CSASSPGSYEQCF. The chain recombines TRBV20-1 with TRBJ2-7; D possibly uses TRBD1 or TRBD2 (5 bases each). Germline CDR1 is DFQATT and CDR2 is SNEGSKA (reference sequence). The CDR3 has 13 amino acids.